These 4 T cell receptor beta chains came from one sample sequenced in a study of blood T cell repertoires in COVID-19. TCRdb's table, derived via immunoSEQ multiplex PCR, lists solely in-frame clones and lacks some. Of 150,000 or so clones listed, about 90% are singletons. The sample comprised peripheral blood. The origin of the receptors is a woman in her seventies with acute or convalescent COVID-19.

This chain connects TRBV6-2 or TRBV6-3 to TRBJ2-7; TRBD2 matches at 8 bases. Trimming removed 2 bases from V and 3 bases from J; junction bases left unmatched: 12. The CDR3 has 17 residues. Germline CDR1 reads MNHEY; CDR2 reads SVGEGT. The CDR3: CASSYQSGGQNNYEQYF. The CDR3 DNA follows: TGTGCCAGCAGTTACCAAAGCGGGGGCCAAAATAACTACGAGCAGTACTTC.

The chain is built from TRBV11-2 and TRBJ2-5; 10 bases fit TRBD1. The CDR3 contains 13 residues. The ends lost 1 base at V and 8 bases at J; junction bases unmatched: 1. Germline CDR1 is SGHAT and CDR2 is FQNNGV. CDR3 in amino acids: CASSLGDRGTQYF. In DNA form, the CDR3 reads TGTGCCAGCAGCTTAGGGGACAGGGGCACCCAGTACTTC. Supplemented by reference TRBV11-2 and TRBJ2-5, the full variable domain reads EAGVAQSPRYKIIEKRQSVAFWCNPISGHATLYWYQQILGQGPKLLIQFQNNGVVDDSQLPKDRFSAERLKGVDSTLKIQPAKLEDSAVYLCASSLGDRGTQYFGPGTRLLVL.

This chain connects TRBV6-5 to TRBJ1-6; the match to TRBD1 covers 10 bases. Germline assignment: CDR1 MNHEY and CDR2 SVGAGI. The CDR3 extends over 15 amino acids. V trimming: 5 bases; J trimming: 10 bases; junction bases outside the gene matches: 8. In nucleotides, the CDR3 is TGTGCCAGCAGTCCGCCGACAGGGGGCCTATCACCCCTCCACTTT. Protein product: CASSPPTGGLSPLHF.

V usage is TRBV5-3 and J usage is TRBJ1-3, with TRBD1 identical over 8 bases. TRBV5-3 is an ORF, with its function uncertain. This CDR3 spans 14 amino acids. With 9 bases clipped from V and 1 base from J, the junction kept 6 bases outside the gene matches. The CDR3: CATTQGASGNTIYF. The CDR3 DNA is TGTGCCACAACCCAGGGGGCTTCTGGAAACACCATATATTTT.